This T cell receptor (beta chain) was identified during a study of neoadjuvant anti-PD-1 for oral cavity cancer. Study-wide background: Patients without progression got a fourth dose around day 43.

This CDR3 is 14 amino acids long. Germline CDR1 and CDR2: SNHLY and FYNNEI. Trimming pared 7 bases from V and 0 bases from J, leaving 13 bases between. Data came from immunoSEQ multiplex PCR; TCRdb stores just in-frame clones and leaves some out. The data hold over 80,000 clones, with 70% to 85% observed a single time. The V and J genes are TRBV2 and TRBJ2-7, with D maybe TRBD2 (5 bases). This receptor was taken from a person aged 40 to 85 with oral cavity squamous cell carcinoma. Sequences were derived from PBMCs, sampled before nivolumab (anti-PD-1) treatment. The CDR3 DNA is TGTGCCAGCACGGAGGAGGTAAGCTCCTACGAGCAGTACTTC. It translates to CASTEEVSSYEQYF.